These T cell receptor beta chains were read from a single sample in a study of T cells in Graves' hyperthyroidism and ophthalmopathy. Each CDR3 protein gets one entry after TCRdb re-called the multiplex PCR reads with MiXCR. Among hundreds of thousands of distinct CDR3 sequences listed, 20% to 25% were seen once. Sequenced input: blood. These receptors were obtained from a man between 45 and 60 years old with Graves' hyperthyroidism. The CDR3 runs from the conserved cysteine through the conserved F or W. The D gene is left open where the match is weak. Clone sizes are given selectively: once, few, many, or a class where the clone is expanded.

>TRBJ2-2|TRBV30|few|TRBD2
TGTGCCTGGAAGGGGACTAACGGACTGACCGGGGAGCTGTTTTTT
CAWKGTNGLTGELFF
>TRBJ2-7|TRBV3-1|.|.
TGTGCCAGCAGCCAAGATTCCTTCTTCTCCTACGAGCAGTACTTC
CASSQDSFFSYEQYF
>TRBJ2-3|TRBV3-1|many|.
TGTGCCAGCAGCCGAGACTCAGATACGCAGTATTTT
CASSRDSDTQYF
>TRBJ2-7|TRBV6-1|many|TRBD2
TGTGCCAGCAGTGGAGGACTAGCGGGAAACGAGCAGTACTTC
CASSGGLAGNEQYF
>TRBJ2-1|TRBV12-3/TRBV12-4|few|.
TGTGCCAGCAGTCCCGGGCGGGGCGGATCGTACAATGAGCAGTTCTTC
CASSPGRGGSYNEQFF
>TRBJ2-3|TRBV7-2|.|.
TGTGCCAGCAGTCGGAGGGGGGATATTTTCACAGATACGCAGTATTTT
CASSRRGDIFTDTQYF
>TRBJ2-1|TRBV6-1|few|.
TGTGCCAGCAGTGAGTATCCCCCCTACAATGAGCAGTTCTTC
CASSEYPPYNEQFF
>TRBJ2-5|TRBV2|many|.
TGTGCCAGCAGTGAAGTTCGGGAGATGCAGACCCAGTACTTC
CASSEVREMQTQYF
>TRBJ2-1|TRBV24-1|.|.
TGTGCCACCAGTGACCCAAATAGTGAGCAGTTCTTC
CATSDPNSEQFF
>TRBJ2-5|TRBV3-1|many|.
TGTGCCAGCAGCCCCAATCAAGAGACCCAGTACTTC
CASSPNQETQYF
>TRBJ2-1|TRBV27|few|.
TGTGCCAGCAGTACCGGACAGTACAATGAGCAGTTCTTC
CASSTGQYNEQFF
>TRBJ1-1|TRBV12-5|.|.
TGTGCTAGTGGTTTGGAAGGGAGAGAGGACACTGAAGCTTTCTTT
CASGLEGREDTEAFF
>TRBJ2-7|TRBV2|many|TRBD2
TGTGCCAGTTTTAGCGGGGGGACCTACGAGCAGTACTTC
CASFSGGTYEQYF
>TRBJ2-7|TRBV6-1|many|TRBD2
TGTGCCAGCAGTGAAGCGGAGCGGGGGGGCTCCTACGAGCAGTACTTC
CASSEAERGGSYEQYF
>TRBJ2-7|TRBV20-1|.|TRBD1
TGCAGTGCTAGAGATTTAATAGGGACAGGAAGCGAGCAGTACTTC
CSARDLIGTGSEQYF
>TRBJ2-5|TRBV11-2|.|.
TGTGCCAGCAGCTTAGGGCCTAGAAAAGAGACCCAGTACTTC
CASSLGPRKETQYF
>TRBJ1-1|TRBV7-3|.|TRBD1
TGTGCCAGCAGCTTAATGCTCGGGACAGGGGATACTGAAGCTTTCTTT
CASSLMLGTGDTEAFF
>TRBJ2-5|TRBV11-2|many|.
TGTGCCAGCAGCTTGAGACAGGATCAAGAGACCCAGTACTTC
CASSLRQDQETQYF
>TRBJ1-1|TRBV3-1|few|.
TGTGCCAGCAGCCAGGGAGGGGTGGACACTGAAGCTTTCTTT
CASSQGGVDTEAFF
>TRBJ1-5|TRBV10-3|.|.
TGTGCCACCAGGGGCCAGGGACGGGAGCCCCAGCATTTT
CATRGQGREPQHF
>TRBJ2-3|TRBV11-1|few|.
TGTGCCAGCAGCGAGCATCGGGGCACAGATACGCAGTATTTT
CASSEHRGTDTQYF
>TRBJ2-2|TRBV4-1|few|.
TGCGCCAGCAGCCAAGATGGCGCGGGGAAGATTTTCACCGGGGAGCTGTTTTTT
CASSQDGAGKIFTGELFF